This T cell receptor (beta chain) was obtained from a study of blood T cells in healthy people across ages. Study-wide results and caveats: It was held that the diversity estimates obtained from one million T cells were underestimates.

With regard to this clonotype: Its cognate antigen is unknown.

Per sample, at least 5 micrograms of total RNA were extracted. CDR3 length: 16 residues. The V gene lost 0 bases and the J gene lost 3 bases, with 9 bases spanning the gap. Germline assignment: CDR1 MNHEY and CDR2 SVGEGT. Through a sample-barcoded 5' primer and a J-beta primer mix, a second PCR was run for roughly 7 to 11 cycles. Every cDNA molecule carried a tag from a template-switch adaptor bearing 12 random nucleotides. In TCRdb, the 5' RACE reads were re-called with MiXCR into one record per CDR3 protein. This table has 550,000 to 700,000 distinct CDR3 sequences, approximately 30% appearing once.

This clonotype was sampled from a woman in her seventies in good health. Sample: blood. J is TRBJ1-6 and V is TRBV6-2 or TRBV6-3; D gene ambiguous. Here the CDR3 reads CASSYSTADYNSPLHF. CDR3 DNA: TGTGCCAGCAGTTACTCGACGGCAGACTATAATTCACCCCTCCACTTT.